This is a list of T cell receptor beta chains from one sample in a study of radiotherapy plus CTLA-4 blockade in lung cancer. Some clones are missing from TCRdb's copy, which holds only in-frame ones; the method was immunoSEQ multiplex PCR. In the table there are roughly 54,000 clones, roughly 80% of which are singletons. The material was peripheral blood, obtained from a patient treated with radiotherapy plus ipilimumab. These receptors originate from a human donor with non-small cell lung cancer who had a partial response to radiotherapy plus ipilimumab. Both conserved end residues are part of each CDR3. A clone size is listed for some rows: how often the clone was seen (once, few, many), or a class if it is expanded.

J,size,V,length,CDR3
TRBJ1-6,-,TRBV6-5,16,CASSYRAAGGDSPLHF
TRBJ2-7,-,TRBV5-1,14,CASSLWTGDYEQYF
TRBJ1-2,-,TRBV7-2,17,CASSLDSDRPETYGYTF
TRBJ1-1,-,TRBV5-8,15,CASSSLYKRGTEAFF
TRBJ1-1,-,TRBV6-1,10,CASTGPEAFF
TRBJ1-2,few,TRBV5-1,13,CASSQGGGYGYTF
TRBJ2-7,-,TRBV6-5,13,CASSLQGSYEQYF
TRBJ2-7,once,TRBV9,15,CASSVGAGGRDEQYF
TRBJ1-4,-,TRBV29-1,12,CSATGAGEKLFF
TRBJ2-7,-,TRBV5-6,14,CASSFDRGGSEQYF
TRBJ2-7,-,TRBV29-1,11,CSVDTSGGEYF
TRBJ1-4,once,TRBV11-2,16,CASSTAGSRFNEKLFF
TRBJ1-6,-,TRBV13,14,CASSLGQGGSPLHF
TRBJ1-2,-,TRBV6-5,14,CASSYSGRRDGYTF
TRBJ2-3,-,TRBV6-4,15,CASSAEAGITDTQYF
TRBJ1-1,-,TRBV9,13,CASSPQGRSEAFF
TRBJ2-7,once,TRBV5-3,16,CARSLTGTGLLYEQYF
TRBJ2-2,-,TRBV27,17,CASTWTSGGPNTGELFF
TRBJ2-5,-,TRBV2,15,CASGVAGVPGETQYF
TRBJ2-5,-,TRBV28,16,CASSLRPGSYQETQYF
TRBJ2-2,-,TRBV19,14,CASSIERGTGELFF
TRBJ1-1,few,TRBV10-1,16,CASSERTGGLNTEAFF